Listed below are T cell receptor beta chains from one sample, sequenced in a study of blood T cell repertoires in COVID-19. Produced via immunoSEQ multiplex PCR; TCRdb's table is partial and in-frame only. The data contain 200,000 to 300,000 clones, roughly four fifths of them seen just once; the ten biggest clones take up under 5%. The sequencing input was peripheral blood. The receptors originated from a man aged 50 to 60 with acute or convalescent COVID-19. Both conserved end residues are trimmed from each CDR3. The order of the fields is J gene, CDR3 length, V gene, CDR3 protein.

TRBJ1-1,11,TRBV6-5,ASSPRTDHLAF
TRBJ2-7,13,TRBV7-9,ASSLGQRTPYEQY
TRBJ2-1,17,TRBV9,ASSETGVGSGSAQNEQF
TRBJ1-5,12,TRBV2,ASSERVGNQPQH
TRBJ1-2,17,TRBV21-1,ASSKLAVGGDREPYGYT
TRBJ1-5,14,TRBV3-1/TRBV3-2,ASSLNPGSRHQPQH
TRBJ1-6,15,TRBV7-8,ASSRTPGRSYNSPLH
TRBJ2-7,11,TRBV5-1,ASSLGSSYEQY
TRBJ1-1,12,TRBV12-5,ASGSREVYTEAF
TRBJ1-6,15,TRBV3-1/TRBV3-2,ASSQGTPGNGDSPLH